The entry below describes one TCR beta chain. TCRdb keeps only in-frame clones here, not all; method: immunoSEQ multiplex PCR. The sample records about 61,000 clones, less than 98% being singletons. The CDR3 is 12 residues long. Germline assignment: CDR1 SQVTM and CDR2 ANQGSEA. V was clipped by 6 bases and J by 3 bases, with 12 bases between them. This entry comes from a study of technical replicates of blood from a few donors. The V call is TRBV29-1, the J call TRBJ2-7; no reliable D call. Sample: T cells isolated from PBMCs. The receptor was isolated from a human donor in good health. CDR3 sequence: CSVRPGLYEQYF. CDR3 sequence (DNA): TGCAGCGTGAGACCTGGGCTCTACGAGCAGTACTTC.